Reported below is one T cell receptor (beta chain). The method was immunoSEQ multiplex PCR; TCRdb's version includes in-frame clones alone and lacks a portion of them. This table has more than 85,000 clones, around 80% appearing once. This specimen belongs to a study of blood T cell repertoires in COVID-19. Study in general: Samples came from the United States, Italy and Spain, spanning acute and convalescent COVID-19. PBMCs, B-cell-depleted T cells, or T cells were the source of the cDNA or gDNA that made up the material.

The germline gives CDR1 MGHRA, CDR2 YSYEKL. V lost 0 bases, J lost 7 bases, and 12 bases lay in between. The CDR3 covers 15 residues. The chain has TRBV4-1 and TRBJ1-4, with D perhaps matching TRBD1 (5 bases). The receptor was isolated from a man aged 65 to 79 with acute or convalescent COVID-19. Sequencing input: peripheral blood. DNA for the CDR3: TGCGCCAGCAGCCAAGAACGGGGGAGGATTGAAAAACTGTTTTTT. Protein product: CASSQERGRIEKLFF.